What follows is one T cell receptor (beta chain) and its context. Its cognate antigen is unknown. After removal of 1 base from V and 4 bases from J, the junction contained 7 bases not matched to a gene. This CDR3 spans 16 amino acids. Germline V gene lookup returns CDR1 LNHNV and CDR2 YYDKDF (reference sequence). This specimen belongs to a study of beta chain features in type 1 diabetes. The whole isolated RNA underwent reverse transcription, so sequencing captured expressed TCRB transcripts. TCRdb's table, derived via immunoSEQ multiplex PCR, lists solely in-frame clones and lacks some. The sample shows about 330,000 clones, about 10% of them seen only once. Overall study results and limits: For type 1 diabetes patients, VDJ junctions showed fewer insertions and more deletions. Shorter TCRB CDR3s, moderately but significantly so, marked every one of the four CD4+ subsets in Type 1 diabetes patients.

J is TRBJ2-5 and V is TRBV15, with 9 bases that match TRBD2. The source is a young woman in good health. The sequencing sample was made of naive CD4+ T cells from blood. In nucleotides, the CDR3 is TGTGCCACCAGCAGAGTTGGCGGGAGGGCCTCAGAGACCCAGTACTTC. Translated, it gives CATSRVGGRASETQYF.